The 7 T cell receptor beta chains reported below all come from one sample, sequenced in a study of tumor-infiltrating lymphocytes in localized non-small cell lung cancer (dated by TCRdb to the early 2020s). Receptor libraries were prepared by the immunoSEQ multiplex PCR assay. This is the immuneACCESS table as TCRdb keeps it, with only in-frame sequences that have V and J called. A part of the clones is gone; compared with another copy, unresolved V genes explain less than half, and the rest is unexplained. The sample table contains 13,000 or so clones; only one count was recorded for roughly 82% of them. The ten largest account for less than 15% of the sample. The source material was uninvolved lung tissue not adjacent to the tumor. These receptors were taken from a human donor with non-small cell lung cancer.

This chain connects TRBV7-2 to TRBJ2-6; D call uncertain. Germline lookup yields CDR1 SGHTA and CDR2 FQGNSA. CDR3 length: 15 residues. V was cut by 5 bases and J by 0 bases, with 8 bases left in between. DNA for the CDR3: TGTGCCAGCAGCCCTCTTATCTCTGGGGCCAACGTCCTGACTTTC. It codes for CASSPLISGANVLTF.

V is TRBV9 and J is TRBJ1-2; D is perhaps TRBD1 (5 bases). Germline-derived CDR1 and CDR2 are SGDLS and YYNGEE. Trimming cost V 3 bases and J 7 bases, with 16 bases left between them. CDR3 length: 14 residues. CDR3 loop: CASSASGALGGYTF. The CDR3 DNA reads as TGTGCCAGCAGCGCCAGCGGGGCCCTCGGTGGCTACACCTTC.

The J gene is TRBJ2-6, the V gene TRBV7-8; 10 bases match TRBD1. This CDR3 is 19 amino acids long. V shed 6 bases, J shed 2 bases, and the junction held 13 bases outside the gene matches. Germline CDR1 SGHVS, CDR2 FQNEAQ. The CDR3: CASSYGQGDINAGANVLTF. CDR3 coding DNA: TGTGCCAGCAGTTACGGACAGGGGGATATTAATGCTGGGGCCAACGTCCTGACTTTC. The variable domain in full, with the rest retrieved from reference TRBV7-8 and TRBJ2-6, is GAGVSQSPRYKVAKRGQDVALRCDPISGHVSLFWYQQALGQGPEFLTYFQNEAQLDKSGLPSDRFFAERPEGSVSTLKIQRTQQEDSAVYLCASSYGQGDINAGANVLTFGAGSRLTVL.

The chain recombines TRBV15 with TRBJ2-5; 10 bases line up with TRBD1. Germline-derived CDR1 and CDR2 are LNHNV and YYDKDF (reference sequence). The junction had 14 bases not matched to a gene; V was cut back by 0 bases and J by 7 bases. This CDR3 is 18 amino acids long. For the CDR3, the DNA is TGTGCCACCAGCAGAGATACCCCGGACAGGGGGTCCGAAGGGACCCAGTACTTC. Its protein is CATSRDTPDRGSEGTQYF.

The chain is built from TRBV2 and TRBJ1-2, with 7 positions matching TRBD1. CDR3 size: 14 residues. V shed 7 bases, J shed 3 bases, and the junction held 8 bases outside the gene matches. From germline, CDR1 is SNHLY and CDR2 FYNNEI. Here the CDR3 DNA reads TGTGCCAGCACTGGACAGGAGAAACACTATGGCTACACCTTC. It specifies CASTGQEKHYGYTF.

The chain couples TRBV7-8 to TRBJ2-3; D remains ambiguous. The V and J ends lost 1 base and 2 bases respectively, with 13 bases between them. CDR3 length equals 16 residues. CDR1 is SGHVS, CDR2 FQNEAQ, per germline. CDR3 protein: CASSLGLWTLTDTQYF. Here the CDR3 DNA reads TGTGCCAGCAGCTTAGGGTTGTGGACGCTCACAGATACGCAGTATTTT.

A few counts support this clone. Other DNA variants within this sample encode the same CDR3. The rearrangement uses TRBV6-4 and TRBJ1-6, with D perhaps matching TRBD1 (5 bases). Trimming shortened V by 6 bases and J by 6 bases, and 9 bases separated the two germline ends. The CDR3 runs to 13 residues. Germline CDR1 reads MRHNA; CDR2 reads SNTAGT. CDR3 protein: CASRRDFNSPLHF. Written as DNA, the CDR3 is TGTGCCAGCAGACGGGACTTTAATTCACCCCTCCACTTT.